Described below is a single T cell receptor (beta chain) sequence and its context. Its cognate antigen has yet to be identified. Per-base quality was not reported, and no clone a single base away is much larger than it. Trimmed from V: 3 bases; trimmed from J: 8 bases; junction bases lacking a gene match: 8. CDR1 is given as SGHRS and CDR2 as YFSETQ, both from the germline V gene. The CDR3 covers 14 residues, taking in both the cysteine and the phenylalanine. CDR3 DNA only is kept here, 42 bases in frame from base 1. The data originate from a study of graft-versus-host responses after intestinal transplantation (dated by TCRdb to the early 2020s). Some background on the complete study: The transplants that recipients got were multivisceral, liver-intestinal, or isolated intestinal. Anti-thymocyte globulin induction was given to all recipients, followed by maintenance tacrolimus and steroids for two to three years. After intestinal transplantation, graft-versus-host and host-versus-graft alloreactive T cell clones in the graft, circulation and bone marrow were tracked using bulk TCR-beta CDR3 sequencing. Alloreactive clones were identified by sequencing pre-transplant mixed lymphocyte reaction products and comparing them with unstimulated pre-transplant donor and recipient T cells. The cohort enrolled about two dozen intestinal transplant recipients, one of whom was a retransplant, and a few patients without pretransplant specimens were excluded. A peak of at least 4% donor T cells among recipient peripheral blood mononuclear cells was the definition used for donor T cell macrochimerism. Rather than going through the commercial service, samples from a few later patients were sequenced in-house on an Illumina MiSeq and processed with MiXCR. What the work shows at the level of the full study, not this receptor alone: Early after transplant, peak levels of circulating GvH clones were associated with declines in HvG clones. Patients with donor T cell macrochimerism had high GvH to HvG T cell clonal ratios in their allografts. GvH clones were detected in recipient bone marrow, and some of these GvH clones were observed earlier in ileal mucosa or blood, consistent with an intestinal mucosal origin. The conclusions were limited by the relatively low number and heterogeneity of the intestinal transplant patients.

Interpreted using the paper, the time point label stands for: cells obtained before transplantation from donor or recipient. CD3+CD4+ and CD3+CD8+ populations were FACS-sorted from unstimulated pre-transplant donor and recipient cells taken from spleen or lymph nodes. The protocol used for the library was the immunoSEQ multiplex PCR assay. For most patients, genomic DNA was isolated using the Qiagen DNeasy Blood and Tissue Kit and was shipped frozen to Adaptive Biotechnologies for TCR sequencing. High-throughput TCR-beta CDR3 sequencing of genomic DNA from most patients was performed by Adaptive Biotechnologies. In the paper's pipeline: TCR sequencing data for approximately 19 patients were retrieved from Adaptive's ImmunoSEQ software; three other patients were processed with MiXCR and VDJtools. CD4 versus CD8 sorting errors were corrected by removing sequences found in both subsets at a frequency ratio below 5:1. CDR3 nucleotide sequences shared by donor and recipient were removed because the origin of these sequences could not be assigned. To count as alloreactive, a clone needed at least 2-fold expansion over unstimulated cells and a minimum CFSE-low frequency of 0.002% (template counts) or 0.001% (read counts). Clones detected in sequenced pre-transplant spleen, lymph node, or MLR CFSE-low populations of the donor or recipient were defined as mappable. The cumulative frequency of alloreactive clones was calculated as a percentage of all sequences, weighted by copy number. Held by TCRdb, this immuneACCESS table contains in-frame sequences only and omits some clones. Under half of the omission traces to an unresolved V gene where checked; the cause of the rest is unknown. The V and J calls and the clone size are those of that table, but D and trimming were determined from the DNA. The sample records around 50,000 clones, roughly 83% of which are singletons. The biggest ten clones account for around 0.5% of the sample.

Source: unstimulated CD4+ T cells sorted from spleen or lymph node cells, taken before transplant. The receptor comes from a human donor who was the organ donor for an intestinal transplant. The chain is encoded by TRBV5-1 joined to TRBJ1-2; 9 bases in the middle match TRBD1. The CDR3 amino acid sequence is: CASSSNRGLQGYTF. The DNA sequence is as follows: TGCGCCAGCAGCTCCAACAGGGGGCTTCAGGGCTACACCTTC.